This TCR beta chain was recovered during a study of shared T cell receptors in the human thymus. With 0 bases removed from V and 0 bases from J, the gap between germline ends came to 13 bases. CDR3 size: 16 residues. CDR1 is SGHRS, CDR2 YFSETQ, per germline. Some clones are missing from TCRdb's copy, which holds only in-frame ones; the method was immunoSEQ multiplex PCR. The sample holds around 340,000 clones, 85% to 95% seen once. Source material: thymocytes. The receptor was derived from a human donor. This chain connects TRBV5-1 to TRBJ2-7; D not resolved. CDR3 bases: TGCGCCAGCAGCTTGGATGTTCGGGCAGACTCCTACGAGCAGTACTTC. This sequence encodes CASSLDVRADSYEQYF.